Below, 14 T cell receptor beta chains from the same sample are listed, as sequenced in a study of T cell responses to AZD1222 COVID-19 vaccine. Method: immunoSEQ multiplex PCR; TCRdb's copy keeps in-frame clones and lacks some. The data hold approximately 30,000 clones, with 75% to 85% observed a single time. Here the sequenced sample was peripheral blood, taken 28 days after the second AZD1222 dose. The receptors were sampled from an adult who received the AZD1222 COVID-19 vaccine.

This clone was counted a few times. V usage is TRBV5-4 and J usage is TRBJ2-2; 10 nucleotides match TRBD2. V lost 0 bases, J lost 4 bases, and 6 bases stayed unmatched. CDR1 is SGHNT and CDR2 is YYREEE in the germline V gene (reference sequence). This CDR3 is 17 amino acids long. The CDR3 region has the DNA TGTGCCAGCAGCTTGGCCGGAGCGGGGGGGCTCACCGGGGAGCTGTTTTTT. Amino acid sequence: CASSLAGAGGLTGELFF.

The chain uses TRBV7-2 and TRBJ2-7; D is ambiguous. V was cut by 2 bases and J by 2 bases, with 10 bases left in between. The CDR3 covers 14 residues. Looked up from germline, CDR1 is SGHTA and CDR2 is FQGNSA. CDR3 coding DNA: TGTGCCAGCAGCTTAAGGCGGCAAGCCTACGAGCAGTACTTC. It codes for CASSLRRQAYEQYF. Together with reference TRBV7-2 and TRBJ2-7, the CDR3 gives the full variable domain: GAGVSQSPSNKVTEKGKDVELRCDPISGHTALYWYRQSLGQGLEFLIYFQGNSAPDKSGLPSDRFSAERTGGSVSTLTIQRTQQEDSAVYLCASSLRRQAYEQYFGPGTRLTVT.

This clone is a singleton in its sample. This rearrangement joins TRBV5-6 to TRBJ2-3, with a possible D match to TRBD1 (5 bases). Trimming cost V 4 bases and J 0 bases, with 12 bases left between them. CDR3 length: 15 residues. CDR1 is SGHDT, CDR2 YYEEEE, per germline. The CDR3 nucleotides read TGTGCCAGCAGCCCCCAGACAGCTAGCACAGATACGCAGTATTTT. Protein: CASSPQTASTDTQYF.

The V and J genes are TRBV7-2 and TRBJ2-1; 11 nucleotides line up with TRBD2. The V segment lost 3 bases and the J segment 5 bases; nucleotides outside the gene matches: 6. Germline V gives CDR1 SGHTA, CDR2 FQGNSA. This CDR3 has 16 residues. The CDR3 bases are TGTGCCAGCAGCTTGGGACCTAGCGGGAGGAACAATGAGCAGTTCTTC. The encoded protein is CASSLGPSGRNNEQFF.

This clone was recorded a few times. The J gene is TRBJ2-2, the V gene TRBV19, with 15 bases fitting TRBD2. Trimming at V came to 3 bases and at J to 7 bases, leaving 9 bases not matched to a gene. Per the germline V gene, CDR1 is LNHDA and CDR2 is SQIVND (reference sequence). The CDR3 covers 18 residues. Here the CDR3 DNA reads TGTGCCAGTAGTATGGGACTAGCGGGGGGCACCTCGAGCGGGGAGCTGTTTTTT. Its protein product is CASSMGLAGGTSSGELFF.

The gene calls are TRBV2 and TRBJ2-3, with D tentatively TRBD2 (5 bases). The CDR3 is 16 amino acids. Germline CDR1 SNHLY, CDR2 FYNNEI. The ends were cut back, 6 bases at V and 6 bases at J, with 22 bases in the middle. The DNA for the CDR3 is TGTGCCAGCAGCTTCGCGGGCCAGGTGGGCCTGGATACGCAGTATTTT. Translating gives CASSFAGQVGLDTQYF.

V and J are TRBV9 and TRBJ1-1; the D gene is possibly TRBD1 (5 bases). Germline V gives CDR1 SGDLS, CDR2 YYNGEE. With 6 bases removed from V and 0 bases from J, the gap between germline ends came to 15 bases. This CDR3 region has 15 residues. The CDR3: CASKKEGGVNTEAFF. CDR3 in DNA: TGTGCCAGCAAAAAGGAGGGAGGGGTGAACACTGAAGCTTTCTTT.

The chain combines TRBV5-1 with TRBJ2-7, with unresolved D. Germline CDR1 reads SGHRS; CDR2 reads YFSETQ. V was clipped by 4 bases and J by 2 bases, with 13 bases between them. This CDR3 contains 14 residues. The chain's CDR3 is CASSHRLATYEQYV. In DNA, the CDR3 is TGCGCCAGCAGCCATCGACTGGCCACCTACGAGCAGTACGTC.

The chain employs TRBV18 and TRBJ1-3; unclear D gene. The CDR3 is made up of 16 amino acids. V was pared by 2 bases and J by 4 bases, with 15 bases between. Per the germline V gene, CDR1 is KGHSH and CDR2 is LQKENI. The CDR3 reads CASSPYGRNKGNTIYF. For the CDR3, the DNA is TGTGCCAGCTCACCATACGGCCGGAATAAGGGAAACACCATATATTTT.

V gene TRBV3-1 (or the pseudogene TRBV3-2) combines with J gene TRBJ1-1; a weak D match, TRBD1 (6 bases). The CDR3 has 13 amino acids. V was clipped by 0 bases and J by 9 bases, with 11 bases between them. CDR1 is LGHDT and CDR2 is YNNKEL in the germline V gene (reference sequence). CDR3 DNA: TGTGCCAGCAGCCAAGATGGGGGGCGGAAAGCTTTCTTT. Its protein product is CASSQDGGRKAFF.

V and J are TRBV3-1 (or the pseudogene TRBV3-2) and TRBJ1-2; no clear D gene. V dropped 2 bases and J dropped 5 bases, with 9 bases sitting between them. CDR1 LGHDT and CDR2 YNNKEL come from the germline V gene (reference sequence). This CDR3 region has 13 residues. The CDR3 sequence is CASSQFQQYGYTF. The CDR3 coding sequence is TGTGCCAGCAGCCAATTCCAGCAGTATGGCTACACCTTC.

V and J are TRBV27 and TRBJ1-5; D gene unclear. Germline V gene lookup returns CDR1 MNHEY and CDR2 SMNVEV (reference sequence). V dropped 10 bases and J dropped 2 bases, with 15 bases sitting between them. This CDR3 comprises 14 residues. The CDR3 bases are TGTGCCACCAGACCGAATGGGGGCAATCAGCCCCAGCATTTT. Translation gives CATRPNGGNQPQHF.

The chain is built from TRBV11-1 and TRBJ1-1; no reliable D call. V was pared by 5 bases and J by 0 bases, with 13 bases between. CDR1 is SGHAT and CDR2 is FQDESV in the germline V gene (reference sequence). The CDR3 covers 15 residues. For the CDR3, the DNA is TGTGCCAGCAGCCAAAGTTCAACCATGAACACTGAAGCTTTCTTT. This encodes CASSQSSTMNTEAFF.

This clone was seen just once. The chain employs TRBV21-1 and TRBJ2-2; TRBD2 reflects the table's D call only, with no check against the DNA. TRBV21-1 is a known pseudogene. This CDR3 is 15 amino acids long. This chain's CDR3 is CASSLQQEATGELFF. CDR3 sequence (DNA): TGTGCCAGCAGCCTACAACAAGAGGCTACCGGGGAGCTGTTTTTT.